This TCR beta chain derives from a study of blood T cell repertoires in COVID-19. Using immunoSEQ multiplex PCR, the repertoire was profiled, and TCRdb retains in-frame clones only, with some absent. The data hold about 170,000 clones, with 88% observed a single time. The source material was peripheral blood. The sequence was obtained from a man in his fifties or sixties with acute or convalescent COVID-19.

CDR3 in amino acids: CASSEADTQAFF. CDR3 bases: TGTGCCAGCAGTGAAGCCGACACCCAAGCTTTCTTT. The chain carries TRBV6-1 and TRBJ1-1; D is uncertain. Trimming shortened V by 0 bases and J by 9 bases, and 8 bases separated the two germline ends. CDR1 is MNHNS, CDR2 SASEGT, per germline. CDR3 length equals 12 residues.